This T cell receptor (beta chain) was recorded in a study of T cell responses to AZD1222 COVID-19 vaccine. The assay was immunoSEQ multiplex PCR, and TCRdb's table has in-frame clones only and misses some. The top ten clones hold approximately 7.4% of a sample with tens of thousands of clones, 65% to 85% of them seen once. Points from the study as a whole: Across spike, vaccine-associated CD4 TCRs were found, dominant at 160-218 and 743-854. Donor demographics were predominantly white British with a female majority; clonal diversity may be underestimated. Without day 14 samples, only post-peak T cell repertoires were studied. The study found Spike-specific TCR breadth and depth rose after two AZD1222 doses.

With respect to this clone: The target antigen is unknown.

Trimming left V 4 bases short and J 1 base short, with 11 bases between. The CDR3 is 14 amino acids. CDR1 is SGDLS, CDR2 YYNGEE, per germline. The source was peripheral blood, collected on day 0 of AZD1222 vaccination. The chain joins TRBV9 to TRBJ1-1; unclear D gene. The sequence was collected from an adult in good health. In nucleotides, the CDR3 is TGTGCCAGCAGCCCTCACCCAGGGAACACTGAAGCTTTCTTT. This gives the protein CASSPHPGNTEAFF.